This TCR beta chain is drawn from a study of human T cells and chemical hapten exposure. The overall study: DPC 0.01% went on the upper back by patch test, with reading at 6 days. TCR yields differed between samples (mainly from small differences in pooled library volume).

Trimming left V 6 bases short and J 3 bases short, with 12 bases between. The CDR3 has 13 residues. The germline V gene encodes CDR1 GTSNPN and CDR2 SVGIG (reference sequence). Per the study methods: Samples held a median of approximately 94,000 TCRs, range about 20,000–700,000. TCRdb used MiXCR to reprocess the RACE reads, holding one entry per CDR3 protein. It is TCRdb's table, rather than the study itself, that gives the V and J calls and clone size. Found here are about 99,000 distinct CDR3 sequences, about an eighth of them singletons; the top ten hold approximately 2%. Specified time point: patch test 1, 2 weeks after DPC sensitization. Treatment defined: therapeutic diphenylcyclopropenone sensitization with weekly scalp DPC.

This receptor was identified in a woman aged 40-49 years with alopecia areata. Some clones in this sample may be carry-over from other donors' samples. The starting material was whole blood, obtained in connection with sensitization to the hapten diphenylcyclopropenone (DPC). The chain links TRBV30 to TRBJ2-1; no definite D call. The CDR3 is CACRTDFYNEQFF. The CDR3 coding sequence is TGTGCCTGCCGGACGGATTTCTACAATGAGCAGTTCTTC.